A single sample is the source of the 28 T cell receptor beta chains below, sequenced in a study of T cell responses to AZD1222 COVID-19 vaccine. The protocol was immunoSEQ multiplex PCR, while the TCRdb copy is restricted to in-frame clones and leaves out a portion. Here the sample spans 86,000 or so clones, 88% being singletons. The input for sequencing was peripheral blood, taken 28 days after the second AZD1222 dose. The receptors shown here come from an adult who received the AZD1222 COVID-19 vaccine.

The chain carries TRBV19 and TRBJ2-1, with TRBD2 identical over 10 bases. With V trimmed by 5 bases and J by 8 bases, 3 bases remained unmatched. The V gene's germline CDR1 is LNHDA and CDR2 SQIVND (reference sequence). The CDR3 runs to 13 residues. The CDR3 coding sequence is TGTGCCAGTAGTGTGGGACTAGCGCATGAGCAGTTCTTC. It yields the protein CASSVGLAHEQFF. The full variable domain, rest sourced from reference TRBV19 and TRBJ2-1, is DGGITQSPKYLFRKEGQNVTLSCEQNLNHDAMYWYRQDPGQGLRLIYYSQIVNDFQKGDIAEGYSVSREKKESFPLTVTSAQKNPTAFYLCASSVGLAHEQFFGPGTRLTVL.

Remarks on this clone: Other DNA sequences in the same sample also yield this CDR3. V gene TRBV20-1 combines with J gene TRBJ2-1; D remains unclear. The CDR3 covers 8 residues. CDR1 and CDR2 (germline): DFQATT, SNEGSKA (reference sequence). Trimming took off 7 bases at V and 9 bases at J, with 4 bases between the two ends. The CDR3 protein is CSVAEQFF. The CDR3 DNA reads TGCAGTGTGGCTGAGCAGTTCTTC.

V usage is TRBV2 and J usage is TRBJ1-2; TRBD1 might be the D (5 bases). Germline V CDR1 and CDR2: SNHLY, FYNNEI. The CDR3 is made up of 13 amino acids. V dropped 4 bases and J dropped 6 bases, with 12 bases sitting between them. Written as DNA, the CDR3 is TGTGCCAGCAGTGGCCCCAGGGAGGATGGCTACACCTTC. It encodes CASSGPREDGYTF. Drawing the rest from reference TRBV2 and TRBJ1-2, the complete variable domain is EPEVTQTPSHQVTQMGQEVILRCVPISNHLYFYWYRQILGQKVEFLVSFYNNEISEKSEIFDDQFSVERPDGSNFTLKIRSTKLEDSAMYFCASSGPREDGYTFGSGTRLTVV.

This chain links TRBV6-5 with TRBJ1-4; TRBD1 matches at 9 bases. Trimming at V came to 5 bases and at J to 6 bases, leaving 7 bases not matched to a gene. The CDR3 is 15 amino acids. CDR1 and CDR2 from the germline V gene are MNHEY and SVGAGI. The CDR3 region has the DNA TGTGCCAGCAGTCGTAGGACAGGGGACTATGAAAAACTGTTTTTT. This codes for CASSRRTGDYEKLFF.

The chain carries TRBV9 and TRBJ2-7, with TRBD2 identical over 10 bases. Germline V CDR1 and CDR2: SGDLS, YYNGEE. Trimming cost V 0 bases and J 5 bases; bases outside gene matches: 5. There are 15 residues in the CDR3. CDR3 nucleotides: TGTGCCAGCAGCGTAGACGGAGCGGGAGGGAACGAGCAGTACTTC. This translates into CASSVDGAGGNEQYF.

The V call is TRBV19, the J call TRBJ1-1, with 9 bases lining up with TRBD1. The CDR3 has 15 residues. Germline assignment: CDR1 LNHDA and CDR2 SQIVND (reference sequence). V lost 6 bases to trimming and J lost 0 bases; unmatched junction nucleotides: 5. The CDR3 DNA reads TGTGCCAGTAGCCTGAGGGACAGGGTGAACACTGAAGCTTTCTTT. The encoded protein is CASSLRDRVNTEAFF.

This chain connects TRBV6-4 to TRBJ2-7, with 11 nucleotides matching TRBD2. The germline gives CDR1 MRHNA, CDR2 SNTAGT. The CDR3 runs 17 residues. The V gene end was trimmed by 2 bases and the J gene end by 6 bases; junction bases not matched to a gene: 12. The CDR3 reads CASSDGTSGARGGEQYF. Here the CDR3 DNA reads TGTGCCAGCAGTGACGGGACTAGCGGTGCCCGGGGGGGCGAGCAGTACTTC.

This chain joins TRBV11-2 and TRBJ2-1; 9 bases are a match to TRBD2. This CDR3 is built from 17 residues. After removal of 1 base from V and 7 bases from J, the junction contained 11 bases not matched to a gene. Germline V gene sequence: CDR1 SGHAT, CDR2 FQNNGV. CDR3 DNA sequence: TGTGCCAGCAGCTTAGTAGGGTATGCGGGAGGGCCGAATGAGCAGTTCTTC. Translation: CASSLVGYAGGPNEQFF.

In DNA form, the CDR3 reads TGTGCCAGCAGTGAAAGTTATAGCGGGATTGCCCCCTTCGAGCAGTACTTC. Its protein is CASSESYSGIAPFEQYF. V usage is TRBV6-1 and J usage is TRBJ2-7; 8 nucleotides agree with TRBD2. Per the germline V gene, CDR1 is MNHNS and CDR2 is SASEGT. CDR3 length: 17 amino acids. V trimming: 2 bases; J trimming: 6 bases; junction bases outside the gene matches: 15.

This chain joins TRBV15 and TRBJ2-7, with a tentative D call TRBD1 (6 bases). CDR1 is LNHNV, CDR2 YYDKDF, per germline (reference sequence). The germline V and J ends were trimmed by 3 bases and 0 bases, with 9 bases remaining between them. CDR3 length: 14 amino acids. Here the CDR3 DNA reads TGTGCCACCAGCAGGACAGGCAGCTCCTACGAGCAGTACTTC. Protein: CATSRTGSSYEQYF.

This chain links TRBV18 with TRBJ2-2; TRBD2 aligns across 7 bases. Germline CDR1 KGHSH, CDR2 LQKENI. The CDR3 spans 17 residues. With 0 bases clipped from V and 4 bases from J, the junction kept 8 bases outside the gene matches. The CDR3, as DNA: TGTGCCAGCTCACCACCACGGGGACTAATACTCACCGGGGAGCTGTTTTTT. This encodes CASSPPRGLILTGELFF.

The chain links TRBV14 to TRBJ2-7; D call uncertain. V lost 4 bases and J lost 9, with 13 bases in between. The germline gives CDR1 SGHDN, CDR2 FVKESK. This CDR3 is 12 amino acids long. In DNA, the CDR3 is TGTGCCAGCAGCCGAGACATTCGTGTGCAGTACTTC. Protein: CASSRDIRVQYF.

The chain recombines TRBV11-2 with TRBJ2-3; D is unresolved. Germline values: CDR1 SGHAT, CDR2 FQNNGV. Trimming removed 5 bases at V and 4 bases at J, with 13 bases between. CDR3 length: 14 residues. Written as DNA, the CDR3 is TGTGCCAGCAGCCCCCGCCTAGTACCAGATACGCAGTATTTT. Its protein product is CASSPRLVPDTQYF.

V usage is TRBV28 and J usage is TRBJ2-3; D not certain. V was pared by 8 bases and J by 6 bases, with 15 bases between. The V gene's germline CDR1 is MDHEN and CDR2 SYDVKM. The CDR3 has 13 residues. CDR3: CASPPTPADTQYF. The CDR3 DNA sequence: TGTGCCAGCCCTCCTACCCCGGCCGATACGCAGTATTTT.

This chain connects TRBV3-1 (or the pseudogene TRBV3-2) to TRBJ2-7; D ambiguous. CDR1 and CDR2 (germline): LGHDT, YNNKEL (reference sequence). The CDR3 extends over 11 amino acids. Trimming shortened V by 4 bases and J by 0 bases, and 1 base separated the two germline ends. The CDR3 sequence is CASSRSYEQYF. The CDR3 DNA reads TGTGCCAGCAGCCGCTCCTACGAGCAGTACTTC.

The V gene is TRBV4-1, the J gene TRBJ2-1, with D unclear. The CDR3 covers 13 residues. Germline V gene sequence: CDR1 MGHRA, CDR2 YSYEKL. Trimming took off 4 bases at V and 5 bases at J, with 9 bases between the two ends. CDR3 protein: CASSRETDNEQFF. CDR3 DNA: TGCGCCAGCAGCCGAGAGACTGACAATGAGCAGTTCTTC.

This chain joins TRBV7-2 and TRBJ2-1, with 7 bases matching TRBD1. The CDR3 totals 16 residues. The V and J ends lost 0 bases and 0 bases, in that order; junction bases with no gene match: 2. Germline CDR1 reads SGHTA; CDR2 reads FQGNSA. CDR3 protein: CASSLAGTASYNEQFF. The CDR3 bases are TGTGCCAGCAGCTTAGCGGGGACAGCCTCCTACAATGAGCAGTTCTTC. The whole variable domain, remainder taken from reference TRBV7-2 and TRBJ2-1, is GAGVSQSPSNKVTEKGKDVELRCDPISGHTALYWYRQSLGQGLEFLIYFQGNSAPDKSGLPSDRFSAERTGGSVSTLTIQRTQQEDSAVYLCASSLAGTASYNEQFFGPGTRLTVL.

The V gene is TRBV21-1, the J gene TRBJ1-2. TRBV21-1 is a pseudogene segment. There are 15 residues in the CDR3. The DNA for the CDR3 is TGTGCCAGCAGCAAGCTGATATCCCGGGGCTATGGCTACACCTTC. This gives the protein CASSKLISRGYGYTF.

CDR3 amino acids: CATSDKSGTGSEKLFF. The CDR3 nucleotides read TGTGCCACCAGTGACAAATCCGGGACGGGTAGTGAAAAACTGTTTTTT. The chain carries TRBV24-1 and TRBJ1-4; maybe TRBD1 (5 bases). V gave up 4 bases and J gave up 7 bases, with 18 bases separating them. Germline V gene lookup returns CDR1 KGHDR and CDR2 SFDVKD. CDR3 length equals 16 residues.

This clone showed up just once. This chain uses TRBV19 with TRBJ1-2; D is uncertain. Germline CDR1 and CDR2: LNHDA and SQIVND (reference sequence). The CDR3 totals 15 residues. V was cut by 5 bases and J by 6 bases, with 19 bases left in between. The CDR3 reads CASSATWLRQDGYTF. As DNA, the CDR3 is TGTGCCAGTAGTGCAACCTGGCTCAGGCAAGATGGCTACACCTTC.

This chain uses TRBV7-2 with TRBJ1-6, with TRBD1 matching 12 bases. CDR1 SGHTA and CDR2 FQGNSA come from the germline V gene. Trimming took 5 bases from V and 14 from J; bases not matched to a gene: 7. The CDR3 totals 14 residues. In nucleotides, the CDR3 is TGTGCCAGCAGCCCGGGACAGGGGGCAAGATCCCTCCACTTT. It translates to CASSPGQGARSLHF.

The CDR3 DNA is TGTGCCAGTACGACAGGGGGCTGGAATGAGCAGTTCTTC. Encoded protein: CASTTGGWNEQFF. The chain is built from TRBV19 and TRBJ2-1, with 10 nucleotides matching TRBD1. The V gene's germline CDR1 is LNHDA and CDR2 SQIVND (reference sequence). There are 13 residues in the CDR3. J lost 7 bases, V lost 7 bases, and 4 bases had no gene match.

The chain carries TRBV20-1 and TRBJ1-5, with D possibly being TRBD1 (6 bases). CDR1 is DFQATT and CDR2 is SNEGSKA in the germline V gene (reference sequence). The CDR3 has 16 residues. V dropped 3 bases and J dropped 0 bases, with 15 bases sitting between them. CDR3 sequence (DNA): TGCAGTGCTAGTCAAGGGGGAGCGGGTAGCAATCAGCCCCAGCATTTT. It codes for CSASQGGAGSNQPQHF.

V and J are TRBV5-6 and TRBJ1-3; no definite D call. This CDR3 has 14 residues. Germline loops: CDR1 SGHDT, CDR2 YYEEEE. V lost 2 bases, J lost 2 bases, and 8 bases lay in between. CDR3 sequence (DNA): TGTGCCAGCAGCTTAGGGCACACTGGAAACACCATATATTTT. It specifies CASSLGHTGNTIYF.

The CDR3 DNA reads TGTGCCAGCAGTGCTCATCACGGGCGGGAGAGCACTGAAGCTTTCTTT. It is translated as CASSAHHGRESTEAFF. The chain combines TRBV6-4 with TRBJ1-1; D ambiguous. Germline-derived CDR1 and CDR2 are MRHNA and SNTAGT. The CDR3 covers 16 residues. Trimming pared 4 bases from V and 4 bases from J, leaving 19 bases between.

V gene TRBV28 combines with J gene TRBJ1-5; TRBD1 is a possible D gene (6 bases). V lost 7 bases to trimming and J lost 3 bases, with 37 bases between them. CDR1 MDHEN and CDR2 SYDVKM come from the germline V gene. CDR3 length: 22 residues. The DNA of the CDR3 is TGTGCCAGCACCGGATACCCTAACCCCTTATCAGGCAGGGGCGCTGACAATCAGCCCCAGCATTTT. It codes for CASTGYPNPLSGRGADNQPQHF.

The chain couples TRBV5-1 to TRBJ2-7; D remains unclear. V lost 4 bases and J 4 bases, leaving 9 bases between the germline ends. This CDR3 comprises 12 residues. CDR1 SGHRS and CDR2 YFSETQ come from the germline V gene. In DNA form, the CDR3 reads TGCGCCAGCAGCGGGAATTCTTACGAGCAGTACTTC. Translating it yields CASSGNSYEQYF.

The chain combines TRBV3-1 (or the pseudogene TRBV3-2) with TRBJ1-5, with D possibly matching TRBD1 (5 bases). From germline, CDR1 is LGHDT and CDR2 YNNKEL (reference sequence). Trimming removed 4 bases from V and 5 bases from J, with 12 bases in between. This CDR3 contains 14 residues. The CDR3 loop is CASSRDGGYQPQHF. The CDR3 bases are TGTGCCAGCAGCCGGGACGGTGGATATCAGCCCCAGCATTTT.